This T cell receptor beta chain was identified in a study of cytomegalovirus exposure and HLA in healthy donors. Germline V gene lookup returns CDR1 MNHNS and CDR2 SASEGT. The CDR3 is made up of 14 amino acids. The trim removed 3 bases at V and 0 bases at J, leaving 2 bases unmatched. PCR primers comprised 60 Vbeta and 13 Jbeta primers. The repertoire was sequenced with immunoSEQ multiplex PCR; TCRdb's copy has only in-frame clones and lacks some. Altogether 45,000 to 65,000 clones are present, about 70% being singletons, with the ten largest covering about 22%. Only a few counts were recorded for this clone.

J is TRBJ2-7 and V is TRBV6-1; TRBD1 matches 7 bases. The receptor comes from a woman in her forties or fifties in good health and CMV-seropositive. The source material was PBMCs. CDR3 nucleotides: TGTGCCAGCAGTGATTGGGACAGCTCCTACGAGCAGTACTTC. Protein sequence: CASSDWDSSYEQYF.